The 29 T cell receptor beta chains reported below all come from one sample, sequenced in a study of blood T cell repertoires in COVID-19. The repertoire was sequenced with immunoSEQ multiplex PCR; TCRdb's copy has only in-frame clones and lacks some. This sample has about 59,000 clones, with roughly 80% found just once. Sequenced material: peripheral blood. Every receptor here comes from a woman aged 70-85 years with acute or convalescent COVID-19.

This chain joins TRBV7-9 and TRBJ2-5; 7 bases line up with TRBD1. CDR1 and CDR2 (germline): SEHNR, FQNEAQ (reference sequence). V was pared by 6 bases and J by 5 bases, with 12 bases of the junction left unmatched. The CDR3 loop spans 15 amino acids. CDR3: CASSFPTGRRETQYF. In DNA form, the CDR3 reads TGTGCCAGCAGTTTTCCGACAGGGCGGAGGGAGACCCAGTACTTC.

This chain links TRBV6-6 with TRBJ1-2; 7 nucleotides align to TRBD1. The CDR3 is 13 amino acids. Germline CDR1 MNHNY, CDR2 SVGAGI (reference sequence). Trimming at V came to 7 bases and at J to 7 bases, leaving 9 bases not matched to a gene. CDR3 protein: CASIEGGAGGYTF. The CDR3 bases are TGTGCCAGCATCGAAGGGGGCGCCGGTGGCTACACCTTC.

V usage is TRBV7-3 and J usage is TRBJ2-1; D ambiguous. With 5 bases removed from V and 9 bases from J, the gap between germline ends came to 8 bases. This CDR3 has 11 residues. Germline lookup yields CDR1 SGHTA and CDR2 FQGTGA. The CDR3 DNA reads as TGTGCCAGCAGCAACGAGCGTGAGCAGTTCTTC. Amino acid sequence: CASSNEREQFF.

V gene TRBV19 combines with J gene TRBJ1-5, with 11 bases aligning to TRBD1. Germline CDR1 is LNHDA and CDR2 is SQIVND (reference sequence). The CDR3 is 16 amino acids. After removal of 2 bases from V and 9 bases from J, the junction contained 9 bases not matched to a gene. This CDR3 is CASSISRDRGSGPQHF. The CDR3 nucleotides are TGTGCCAGTAGTATATCTCGGGACAGGGGGTCGGGGCCCCAGCATTTT.

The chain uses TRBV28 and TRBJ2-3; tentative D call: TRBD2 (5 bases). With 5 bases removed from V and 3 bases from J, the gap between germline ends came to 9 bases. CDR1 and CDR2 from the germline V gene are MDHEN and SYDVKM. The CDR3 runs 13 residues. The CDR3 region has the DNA TGTGCCAGCAGTACCCCGGGAACAGATACGCAGTATTTT. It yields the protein CASSTPGTDTQYF.

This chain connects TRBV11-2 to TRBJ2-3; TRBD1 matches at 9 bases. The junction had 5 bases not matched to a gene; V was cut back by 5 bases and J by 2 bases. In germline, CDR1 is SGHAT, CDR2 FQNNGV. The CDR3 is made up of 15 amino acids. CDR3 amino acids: CASSRIQGATDTQYF. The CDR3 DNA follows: TGTGCCAGCAGCCGAATACAGGGGGCCACAGATACGCAGTATTTT.

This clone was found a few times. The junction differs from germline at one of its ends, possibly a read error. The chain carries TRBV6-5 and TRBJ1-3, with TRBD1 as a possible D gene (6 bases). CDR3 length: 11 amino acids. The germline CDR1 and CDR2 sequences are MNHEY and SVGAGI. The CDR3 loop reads CTGLSGNTIYF. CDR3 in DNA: TGCACAGGGCTTTCTGGAAACACCATATATTTT.

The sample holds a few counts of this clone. CDR3 region: CAISDRGANYNSPLHF. The CDR3 bases are TGTGCCATCAGTGACCGGGGGGCTAACTATAATTCACCCCTCCACTTT. V is TRBV10-3 and J is TRBJ1-6; D is perhaps TRBD1 (6 bases). Germline assignment: CDR1 ENHRY and CDR2 SYGVKD. V lost 3 bases and J lost 3, with 12 bases in between. The CDR3 has 16 residues.

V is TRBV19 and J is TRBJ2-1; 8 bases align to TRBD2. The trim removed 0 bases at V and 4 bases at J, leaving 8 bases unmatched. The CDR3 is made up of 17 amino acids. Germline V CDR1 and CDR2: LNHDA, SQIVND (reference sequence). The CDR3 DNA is TGTGCCAGTAGTATAGAGGGACTAGATCCTAGGTACAATGAGCAGTTCTTC. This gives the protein CASSIEGLDPRYNEQFF. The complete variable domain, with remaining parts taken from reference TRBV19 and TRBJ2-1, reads DGGITQSPKYLFRKEGQNVTLSCEQNLNHDAMYWYRQDPGQGLRLIYYSQIVNDFQKGDIAEGYSVSREKKESFPLTVTSAQKNPTAFYLCASSIEGLDPRYNEQFFGPGTRLTVL.

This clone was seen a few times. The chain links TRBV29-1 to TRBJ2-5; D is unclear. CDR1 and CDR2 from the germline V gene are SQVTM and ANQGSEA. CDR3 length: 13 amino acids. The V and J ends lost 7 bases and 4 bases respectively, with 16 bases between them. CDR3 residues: CSADRGVGETQYF. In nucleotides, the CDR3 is TGCAGCGCTGACCGAGGAGTCGGAGAGACCCAGTACTTC. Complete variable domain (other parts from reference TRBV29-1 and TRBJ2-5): SAVISQKPSRDICQRGTSLTIQCQVDSQVTMMFWYRQQPGQSLTLIATANQGSEATYESGFVIDKFPISRPNLTFSTLTVSNMSPEDSSIYLCSADRGVGETQYFGPGTRLLVL.

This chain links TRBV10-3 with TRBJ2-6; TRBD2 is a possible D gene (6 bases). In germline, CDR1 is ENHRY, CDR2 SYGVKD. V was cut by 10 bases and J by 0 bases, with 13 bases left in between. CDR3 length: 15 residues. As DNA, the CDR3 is TGTGCCACTGGGGGAGGCAGCTCTGGGGCCAACGTCCTGACTTTC. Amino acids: CATGGGSSGANVLTF.

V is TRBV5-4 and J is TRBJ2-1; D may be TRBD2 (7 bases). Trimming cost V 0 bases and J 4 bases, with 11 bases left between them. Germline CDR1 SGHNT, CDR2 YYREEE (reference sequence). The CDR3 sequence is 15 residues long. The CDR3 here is CASSLGGGKYNEQFF. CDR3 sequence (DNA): TGTGCCAGCAGCTTGGGGGGGGGCAAGTACAATGAGCAGTTCTTC. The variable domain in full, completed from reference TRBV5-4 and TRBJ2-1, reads ETGVTQSPTHLIKTRGQQVTLRCSSQSGHNTVSWYQQALGQGPQFIFQYYREEENGRGNFPPRFSGLQFPNYSSELNVNALELDDSALYLCASSLGGGKYNEQFFGPGTRLTVL.

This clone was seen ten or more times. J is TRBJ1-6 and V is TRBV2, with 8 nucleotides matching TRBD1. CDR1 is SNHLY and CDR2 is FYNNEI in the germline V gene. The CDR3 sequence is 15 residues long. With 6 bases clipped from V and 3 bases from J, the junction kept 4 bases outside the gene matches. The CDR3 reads CASRDRGSYNSPLHF. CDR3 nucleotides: TGTGCCAGCAGAGACAGGGGAAGCTATAATTCACCCCTCCACTTT.

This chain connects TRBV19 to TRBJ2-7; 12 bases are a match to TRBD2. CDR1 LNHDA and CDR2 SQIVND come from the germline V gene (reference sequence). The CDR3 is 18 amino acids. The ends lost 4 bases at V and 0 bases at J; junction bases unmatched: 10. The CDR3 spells CASSKTSGGSTSSYEQYF. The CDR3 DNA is TGTGCCAGTAGTAAAACTAGCGGGGGGTCGACGAGCTCCTACGAGCAGTACTTC.

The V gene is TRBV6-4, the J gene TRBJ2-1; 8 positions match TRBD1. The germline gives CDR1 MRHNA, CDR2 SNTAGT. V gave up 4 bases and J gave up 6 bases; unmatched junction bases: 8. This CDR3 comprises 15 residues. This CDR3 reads CASSAAGGVFNEQFF. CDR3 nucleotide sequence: TGTGCCAGCAGTGCGGCAGGGGGCGTTTTCAATGAGCAGTTCTTC.

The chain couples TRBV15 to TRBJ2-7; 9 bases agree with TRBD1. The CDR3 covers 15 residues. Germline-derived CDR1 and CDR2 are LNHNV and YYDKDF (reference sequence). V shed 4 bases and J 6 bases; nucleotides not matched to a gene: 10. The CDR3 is CATSIYPGQGSEQYF. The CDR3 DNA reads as TGTGCCACCAGCATTTACCCGGGACAGGGCAGCGAGCAGTACTTC.

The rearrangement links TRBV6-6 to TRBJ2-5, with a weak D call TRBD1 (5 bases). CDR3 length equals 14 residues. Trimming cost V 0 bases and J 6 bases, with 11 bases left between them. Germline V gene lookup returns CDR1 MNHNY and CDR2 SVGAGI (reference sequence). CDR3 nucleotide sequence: TGTGCCAGCAGTTACTCGGCTGACAGACAGACCCAGTACTTC. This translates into CASSYSADRQTQYF.

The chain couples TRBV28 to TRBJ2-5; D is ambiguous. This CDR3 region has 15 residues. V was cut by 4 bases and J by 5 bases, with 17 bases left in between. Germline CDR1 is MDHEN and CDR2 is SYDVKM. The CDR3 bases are TGTGCCAGCAGTTCTGAACGCGTGGCGGTGGAGACCCAGTACTTC. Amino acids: CASSSERVAVETQYF.

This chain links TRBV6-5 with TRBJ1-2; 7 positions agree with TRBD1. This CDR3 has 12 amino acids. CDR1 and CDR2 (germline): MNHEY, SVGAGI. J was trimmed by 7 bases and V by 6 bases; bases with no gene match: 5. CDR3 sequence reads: CASSRQGGGYTF. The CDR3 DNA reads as TGTGCCAGCAGCAGACAGGGAGGTGGCTACACCTTC.

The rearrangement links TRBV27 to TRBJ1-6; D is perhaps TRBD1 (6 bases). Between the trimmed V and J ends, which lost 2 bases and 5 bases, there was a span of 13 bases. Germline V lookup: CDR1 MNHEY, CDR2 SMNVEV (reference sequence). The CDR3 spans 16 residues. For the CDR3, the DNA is TGTGCCAGCAGTTTAAAGGGACACCTTAATAATTCACCCCTCCACTTT. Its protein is CASSLKGHLNNSPLHF.

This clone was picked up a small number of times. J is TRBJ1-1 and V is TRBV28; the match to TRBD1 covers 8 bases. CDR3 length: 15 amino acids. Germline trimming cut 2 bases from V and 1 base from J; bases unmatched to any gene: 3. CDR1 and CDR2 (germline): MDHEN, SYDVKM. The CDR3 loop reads CASSLQGAGNTEAFF. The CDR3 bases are TGTGCCAGCAGTTTACAGGGGGCCGGGAACACTGAAGCTTTCTTT.

The CDR3 reads CASSEGYTEAFF. The CDR3 DNA reads as TGTGCCAGCAGCGAGGGTTACACTGAAGCTTTCTTT. The V call is TRBV28, the J call TRBJ1-1, with unresolved D. Germline CDR1 MDHEN, CDR2 SYDVKM. The CDR3 is 12 residues long. The V and J ends lost 6 bases and 3 bases respectively, with 8 bases between them.

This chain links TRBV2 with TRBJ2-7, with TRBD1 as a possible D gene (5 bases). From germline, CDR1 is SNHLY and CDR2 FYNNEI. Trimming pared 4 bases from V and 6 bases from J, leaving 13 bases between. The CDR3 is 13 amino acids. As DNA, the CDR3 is TGTGCCAGCAGTGGGCAGGGAATTGGCGAGCAGTACTTC. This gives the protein CASSGQGIGEQYF.

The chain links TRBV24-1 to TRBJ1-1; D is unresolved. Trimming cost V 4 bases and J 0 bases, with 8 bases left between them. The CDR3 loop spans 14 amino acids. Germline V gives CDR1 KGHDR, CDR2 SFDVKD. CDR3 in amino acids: CATSDGGMNTEAFF. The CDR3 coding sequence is TGTGCCACCAGTGACGGCGGGATGAACACTGAAGCTTTCTTT.

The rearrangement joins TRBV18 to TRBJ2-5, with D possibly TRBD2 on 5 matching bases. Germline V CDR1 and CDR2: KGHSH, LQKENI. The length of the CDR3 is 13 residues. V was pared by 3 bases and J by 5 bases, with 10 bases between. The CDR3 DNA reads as TGTGCCAGCTCACCCCCGAGAGGGGAGACCCAGTACTTC. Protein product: CASSPPRGETQYF.

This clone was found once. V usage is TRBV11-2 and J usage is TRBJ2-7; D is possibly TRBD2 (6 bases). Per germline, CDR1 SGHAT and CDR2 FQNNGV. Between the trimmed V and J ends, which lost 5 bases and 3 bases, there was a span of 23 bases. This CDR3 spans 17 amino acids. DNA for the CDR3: TGTGCCAGCAGCCAACTTGGGGGGATCCTCGGGGTCTACGAGCAGTACTTC. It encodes CASSQLGGILGVYEQYF.

This CDR3 is CATSTGSPGELFF. Here the CDR3 DNA reads TGTGCCACCAGTACAGGGTCCCCCGGGGAGCTGTTTTTT. The chain recombines TRBV24-1 with TRBJ2-2, with D perhaps matching TRBD1 (6 bases). Trimming removed 6 bases at V and 6 bases at J, with 10 bases between. The germline V gene encodes CDR1 KGHDR and CDR2 SFDVKD. This CDR3 is built from 13 residues.

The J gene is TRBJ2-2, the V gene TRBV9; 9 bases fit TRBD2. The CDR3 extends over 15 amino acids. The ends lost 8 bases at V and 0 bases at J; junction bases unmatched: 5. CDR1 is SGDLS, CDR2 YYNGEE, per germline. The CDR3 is CASTRGGANTGELFF. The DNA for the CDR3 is TGTGCCAGTACGCGCGGGGGGGCGAACACCGGGGAGCTGTTTTTT.

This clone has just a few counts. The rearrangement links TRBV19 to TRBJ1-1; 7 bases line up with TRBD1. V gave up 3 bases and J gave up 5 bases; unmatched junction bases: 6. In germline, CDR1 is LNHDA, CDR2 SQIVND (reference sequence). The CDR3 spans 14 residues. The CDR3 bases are TGTGCCAGTAGTATCGAGGGGGCCGAGACTGAAGCTTTCTTT. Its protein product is CASSIEGAETEAFF.